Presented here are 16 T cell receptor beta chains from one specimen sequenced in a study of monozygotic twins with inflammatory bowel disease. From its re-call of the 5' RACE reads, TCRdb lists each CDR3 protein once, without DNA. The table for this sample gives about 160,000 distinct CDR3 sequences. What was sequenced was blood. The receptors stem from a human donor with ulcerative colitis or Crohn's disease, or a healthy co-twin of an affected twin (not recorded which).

The CDR3 spells CASSFGAGDPYEQYF. The V call is TRBV7-9, the J call TRBJ2-7; lacking DNA, the TRBD1 call made by TCRdb goes unchecked. The CDR3 extends over 15 amino acids. Germline CDR1 SEHNR, CDR2 FQNEAQ (reference sequence).

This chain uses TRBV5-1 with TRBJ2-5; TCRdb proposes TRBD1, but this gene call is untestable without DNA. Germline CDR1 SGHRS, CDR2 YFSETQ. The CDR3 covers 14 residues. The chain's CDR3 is CASSFRGDQETQYF.

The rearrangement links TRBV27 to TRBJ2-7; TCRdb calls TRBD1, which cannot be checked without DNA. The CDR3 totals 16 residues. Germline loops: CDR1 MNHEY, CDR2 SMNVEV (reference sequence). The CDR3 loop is CASSTTDSIYYYEQYF.

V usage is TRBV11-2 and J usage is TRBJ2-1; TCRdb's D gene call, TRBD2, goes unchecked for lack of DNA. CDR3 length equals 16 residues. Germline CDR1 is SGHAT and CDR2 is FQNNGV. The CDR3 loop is CASSFRGGRDYNEQFF.

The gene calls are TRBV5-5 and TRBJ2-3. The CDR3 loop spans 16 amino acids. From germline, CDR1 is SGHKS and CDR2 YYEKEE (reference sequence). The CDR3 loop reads CASSVGTIASTDTQYF.

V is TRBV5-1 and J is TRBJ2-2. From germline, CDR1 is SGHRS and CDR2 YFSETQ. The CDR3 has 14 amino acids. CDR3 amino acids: CASSLSQDTGELFF.

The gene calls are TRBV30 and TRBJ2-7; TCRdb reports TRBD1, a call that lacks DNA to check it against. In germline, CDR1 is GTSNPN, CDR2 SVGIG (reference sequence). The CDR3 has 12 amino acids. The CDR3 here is CAWSEGNLEQYF.

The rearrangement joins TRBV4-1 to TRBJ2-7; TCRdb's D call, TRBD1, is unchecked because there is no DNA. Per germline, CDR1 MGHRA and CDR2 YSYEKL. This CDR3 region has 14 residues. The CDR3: CASSQDRGLYEQYF.

The CDR3 reads CASSLGDSSSYNEQFF. This chain uses TRBV12-3 or TRBV12-4 with TRBJ2-1; checking the TCRdb D call of TRBD2 is not possible without DNA. The CDR3 runs 16 residues.

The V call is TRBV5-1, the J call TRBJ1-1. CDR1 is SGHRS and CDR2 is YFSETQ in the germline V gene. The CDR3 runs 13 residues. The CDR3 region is CASSSRMTSEAFF.

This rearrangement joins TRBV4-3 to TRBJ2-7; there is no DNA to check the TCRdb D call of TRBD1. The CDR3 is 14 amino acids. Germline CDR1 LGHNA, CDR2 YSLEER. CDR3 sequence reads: CASSRDRGSYEQYF.

The CDR3 sequence: CASSPYGRGASTGELFF. The chain uses TRBV18 and TRBJ2-2; TCRdb's assignment of TRBD1 cannot be checked, as there is no DNA. The CDR3 totals 17 residues. Germline V gives CDR1 KGHSH, CDR2 LQKENI.

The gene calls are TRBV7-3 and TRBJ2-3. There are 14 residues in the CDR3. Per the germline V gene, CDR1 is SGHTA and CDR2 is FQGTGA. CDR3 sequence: CASSLYGNTDTQYF.

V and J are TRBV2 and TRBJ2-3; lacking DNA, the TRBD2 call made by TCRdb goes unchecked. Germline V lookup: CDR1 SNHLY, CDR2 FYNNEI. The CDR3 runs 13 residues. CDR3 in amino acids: CASTSGRWDTQYF.

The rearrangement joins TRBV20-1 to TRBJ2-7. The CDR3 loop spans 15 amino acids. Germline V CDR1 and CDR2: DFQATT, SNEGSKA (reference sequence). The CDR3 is CSATGTELTSWEQYF.

The CDR3 sequence is CSANPQGANYGYTF. The J gene is TRBJ1-2, the V gene TRBV20-1; TCRdb gives TRBD1 as the D gene, but with no DNA this cannot be confirmed. The length of the CDR3 is 14 residues. In germline, CDR1 is DFQATT, CDR2 SNEGSKA (reference sequence).